The 26 T cell receptor beta chains reported below all come from one sample, sequenced in a study of T-cell reconstitution after alpha-beta-depleted transplantation in children. A TCRbeta library incorporating unique molecular identifiers was prepared. TCRdb re-called the PCR reads with MiXCR, one entry per CDR3 protein. The table lists about 250,000 distinct CDR3 sequences, roughly a quarter of them singletons, with under 5.5% in the top ten. Sequenced here: PBMCs, mostly from graft donor cells, sampled 360 days after TCRalphabeta/CD19-depleted stem cell transplant. The source of these receptors is a female patient aged 2-9 years who had a stem cell transplant for congenital amegakaryocytic thrombocytopenia, so the T cells may come from the graft donor.

This clonotype was detected ten times or more. The chain joins TRBV29-1 to TRBJ2-7; 8 bases match TRBD2. The CDR3 loop spans 12 amino acids. V lost 8 bases, J lost 2 bases, and 5 bases stayed unmatched. Germline V CDR1 and CDR2: SQVTM, ANQGSEA. This CDR3 reads CSSREGTYEQYF. The DNA of the CDR3 is TGCAGCTCACGGGAGGGCACCTACGAGCAGTACTTC.

This clonotype came up a few times. This rearrangement joins TRBV25-1 to TRBJ2-1; D gene ambiguous. Trimming left V 3 bases short and J 2 bases short, with 5 bases between. From germline, CDR1 is MGHDK and CDR2 SYGVNS. The CDR3 has 13 amino acids. The CDR3 loop is CASSETTYNEQFF. The DNA of the CDR3 is TGTGCCAGCAGTGAGACGACCTACAATGAGCAGTTCTTC.

In this sample, this clonotype turned up a few times. The V and J genes are TRBV4-3 and TRBJ2-1; D may be TRBD2 (5 bases). There are 14 residues in the CDR3. CDR1 and CDR2 (germline): LGHNA, YSLEER. Trimming stripped 0 bases from V and 7 bases from J, with 10 bases between. CDR3 sequence reads: CASSQDGGRNEQFF. The CDR3 nucleotides read TGCGCCAGCAGCCAAGATGGAGGACGGAATGAGCAGTTCTTC.

J is TRBJ2-7 and V is TRBV18; TRBD1 matches at 8 bases. V was clipped by 5 bases and J by 4 bases; unmatched bases: 13. CDR3 length: 16 residues. The germline V gene has CDR1 KGHSH and CDR2 LQKENI. CDR3 nucleotide sequence: TGTGCCAGCTCAGCGCGGGGCGGACAGGGTTCTTACGAGCAGTACTTC. Amino acids: CASSARGGQGSYEQYF. Together with reference TRBV18 and TRBJ2-7, the CDR3 gives the full variable domain: NAGVMQNPRHLVRRRGQEARLRCSPMKGHSHVYWYRQLPEEGLKFMVYLQKENIIDESGMPKERFSAEFPKEGPSILRIQQVVRGDSAAYFCASSARGGQGSYEQYFGPGTRLTVT.

The V gene is TRBV7-6, the J gene TRBJ2-3; D is unresolved. CDR1 SGHVS and CDR2 FNYEAQ come from the germline V gene. There are 16 residues in the CDR3. Trimming shortened V by 2 bases and J by 1 base, and 13 bases separated the two germline ends. CDR3 loop: CASSLNYGQGTDTQYF. CDR3 bases: TGTGCCAGCAGCTTAAATTATGGGCAGGGCACAGATACGCAGTATTTT.

The rearrangement links TRBV12-3 or TRBV12-4 to TRBJ2-3; no definite D call. The CDR3 length is 15 residues. The V end was cut by 4 bases, the J end by 2 bases, with 13 bases between. DNA for the CDR3: TGTGCCAGCAGTTGGGCGCTTACTACCACAGATACGCAGTATTTT. It is translated as CASSWALTTTDTQYF.

V gene TRBV11-2 combines with J gene TRBJ1-3; D is unclear. V lost 5 bases and J lost 0, with 11 bases in between. Germline V gene lookup returns CDR1 SGHAT and CDR2 FQNNGV. There are 15 residues in the CDR3. The CDR3 region has the DNA TGTGCCAGCAGCCCTACAAGGAGCTCTGGAAACACCATATATTTT. Amino acids: CASSPTRSSGNTIYF.

The sample holds many counts of this clonotype. This chain uses TRBV7-6 with TRBJ2-7; maybe TRBD2 (6 bases). CDR1 and CDR2 (germline): SGHVS, FNYEAQ. Deletions cut 1 base from V and 10 bases from J, with 11 bases between. The CDR3 has 12 residues. This CDR3 reads CASSLGGEVQYF. For the CDR3, the DNA is TGTGCCAGCAGCTTAGGTGGGGAGGTCCAGTACTTC.

In its sample, this clonotype was seen a few times. J is TRBJ2-5 and V is TRBV12-3 or TRBV12-4, with D tentatively TRBD2 (7 bases). The V end lost 2 bases, the J end lost 4 bases, and 14 bases lay between the germline ends. This CDR3 contains 15 residues. The CDR3 nucleotides are TGTGCCAGCAGTTTATCCACGCGGGGGCTAGAGACCCAGTACTTC. This codes for CASSLSTRGLETQYF.

This clonotype was observed a handful of times. The rearrangement joins TRBV4-2 to TRBJ1-6, with D perhaps matching TRBD1 (6 bases). Germline assignment: CDR1 LGHNA and CDR2 YNFKEQ. The V end was cut by 3 bases, the J end by 4 bases, with 16 bases between. The CDR3 is made up of 17 amino acids. DNA for the CDR3: TGTGCCAGCAGCCACGCTATGCGGACAGAGTATAATTCACCCCTCCACTTT. Its protein is CASSHAMRTEYNSPLHF.

This clonotype has more than one count but fewer than ten. This chain joins TRBV2 and TRBJ2-3; 12 nucleotides line up with TRBD2. There are 14 residues in the CDR3. The V gene end was trimmed by 8 bases and the J gene end by 6 bases; junction bases not matched to a gene: 6. CDR1 SNHLY and CDR2 FYNNEI come from the germline V gene. CDR3 nucleotides: TGTGCCAGCGGATTACTAGCGGGAGGTGATACGCAGTATTTT. Translating gives CASGLLAGGDTQYF.

This clonotype was detected once. This sequence joins TRBV4-2 and TRBJ2-3; D perhaps matches TRBD1 (6 bases). In germline, CDR1 is LGHNA, CDR2 YNFKEQ. Trimming shortened V by 0 bases and J by 5 bases, and 21 bases separated the two germline ends. This CDR3 is 18 amino acids long. This CDR3 is CASSQDGLLEGVGDTQYF. In DNA, the CDR3 is TGTGCCAGCAGCCAAGATGGGTTGCTCGAGGGGGTAGGAGATACGCAGTATTTT.

This chain links TRBV4-2 with TRBJ2-7, with D unclear. CDR1 is LGHNA and CDR2 is YNFKEQ in the germline V gene. This CDR3 is built from 14 residues. Trimming removed 4 bases from V and 2 bases from J, with 12 bases in between. The CDR3 region is CASSPGRGTYEQYF. CDR3 nucleotides: TGTGCCAGCAGCCCAGGCCGTGGAACCTACGAGCAGTACTTC.

The chain has TRBV27 and TRBJ1-3; unclear D gene. The CDR3 loop spans 15 amino acids. Germline V gene data show CDR1 as MNHEY and CDR2 as SMNVEV (reference sequence). Trimming cost V 3 bases and J 4 bases, with 13 bases left between them. CDR3 residues: CASSFSYGSGNTIYF. CDR3 DNA: TGTGCCAGCAGTTTTTCCTATGGGTCCGGAAACACCATATATTTT.

This sequence joins TRBV20-1 and TRBJ2-4; D is undetermined. Germline loops: CDR1 DFQATT, CDR2 SNEGSKA (reference sequence). Trimming shortened V by 0 bases and J by 0 bases, and 15 bases separated the two germline ends. The CDR3 has 17 amino acids. The CDR3 bases are TGCAGTGCTAGAGATCAGACATGGAAGCTAGCCAAAAACATTCAGTACTTC. This sequence encodes CSARDQTWKLAKNIQYF.

In this sample, this clonotype turned up many times. The chain joins TRBV12-3 or TRBV12-4 to TRBJ2-3; possibly TRBD1 for D (6 bases). The CDR3 is 14 residues long. Trimming stripped 6 bases from V and 3 bases from J, with 13 bases between. This CDR3 reads CASSRNTGTDTQYF. CDR3 nucleotides: TGTGCCAGCAGCCGTAACACAGGGACAGATACGCAGTATTTT.

This sequence joins TRBV28 and TRBJ2-3; 10 positions agree with TRBD1. Germline CDR1 is MDHEN and CDR2 is SYDVKM. After removal of 5 bases from V and 2 bases from J, the junction contained 7 bases not matched to a gene. The CDR3 has 16 residues. DNA of the CDR3: TGTGCCAGCAGTGGGGGACAGGGGATCGTCACAGATACGCAGTATTTT. Protein product: CASSGGQGIVTDTQYF.

This clonotype showed up many times. The rearrangement links TRBV3-1 to TRBJ2-7; D gene unclear. V lost 0 bases, J lost 2 bases, and 8 bases lay in between. Germline V gene data show CDR1 as LGHDT and CDR2 as YNNKEL (reference sequence). The CDR3 covers 14 residues. CDR3 loop: CASSQEGRPYEQYF. CDR3 bases: TGTGCCAGCAGCCAAGAGGGCCGCCCCTACGAGCAGTACTTC.

This clonotype has a handful of counts. The V gene is TRBV7-6, the J gene TRBJ2-7, with 7 bases lining up with TRBD1. Germline V gives CDR1 SGHVS, CDR2 FNYEAQ. Unmatched junction bases numbered 10, after V lost 5 bases and J lost 0 bases. The CDR3 sequence is 16 residues long. CDR3 amino acids: CASSTRQGAASYEQYF. CDR3 nucleotides: TGTGCCAGCAGCACGAGACAGGGCGCAGCCTCCTACGAGCAGTACTTC.

The chain joins TRBV7-2 to TRBJ2-1; D possibly corresponds to TRBD1 (6 bases). The V gene's germline CDR1 is SGHTA and CDR2 FQGNSA. V lost 4 bases and J 7 bases, leaving 20 bases between the germline ends. The CDR3 is 16 residues long. The CDR3 DNA follows: TGTGCCAGCAGCTGGATAGTGGGGGCTTGGGTAAATGAGCAGTTCTTC. Residues: CASSWIVGAWVNEQFF.

The chain employs TRBV4-1 and TRBJ1-3, with D uncertain. CDR1 and CDR2 from the germline V gene are MGHRA and YSYEKL. V lost 4 bases and J 1 base, leaving 8 bases between the germline ends. CDR3 length equals 14 residues. The CDR3 DNA follows: TGCGCCAGCAGCCTTTACGGTTCTGGAAACACCATATATTTT. Amino acid sequence: CASSLYGSGNTIYF.

This clonotype has only a few counts. The DNA of the CDR3 is TGTGCCAGCAGTTTTACTCTAGCGGGTACTCTTTCCTACAATGAGCAGTTCTTC. Translating gives CASSFTLAGTLSYNEQFF. The chain links TRBV12-3 or TRBV12-4 to TRBJ2-1; 8 bases agree with TRBD2. The CDR3 consists of 18 residues. Trimming cost V 3 bases and J 1 base; bases outside gene matches: 11.

This chain joins TRBV4-1 and TRBJ2-1, with 7 bases fitting TRBD2. The length of the CDR3 is 11 residues. V shed 6 bases and J 10 bases; nucleotides not matched to a gene: 3. CDR1 is MGHRA, CDR2 YSYEKL, per germline. CDR3 in amino acids: CASRREREQFF. In DNA form, the CDR3 reads TGCGCCAGCAGGCGGGAGCGAGAGCAGTTCTTC.

In the case of this clonotype: A junction boundary mismatches the germline segment, possibly from a read error. The J gene is TRBJ2-7, the V gene TRBV7-9; D is ambiguous. Germline CDR1 reads SEHNR; CDR2 reads FQNEAQ (reference sequence). The CDR3 extends over 13 amino acids. CDR3 region: CASSLGRSYKQYF. The CDR3 region has the DNA TGTGCCAGCAGCTTAGGACGGTCCTACAAGCAGTACTTC.

This clonotype was counted between two and nine times. The chain has TRBV20-1 and TRBJ1-1; D unclear. The germline V gene encodes CDR1 DFQATT and CDR2 SNEGSKA (reference sequence). The V gene lost 1 base and the J gene lost 2 bases, with 11 bases spanning the gap. CDR3 length: 14 residues. The CDR3 sequence is CSARGVSANTEAFF. In nucleotides, the CDR3 is TGCAGTGCTAGAGGAGTCTCAGCAAACACTGAAGCTTTCTTT.

This clonotype was recorded once. This chain joins TRBV10-3 and TRBJ2-1; 11 bases fit TRBD2. CDR1 and CDR2 from the germline V gene are ENHRY and SYGVKD. V shed 7 bases and J 8 bases; nucleotides not matched to a gene: 10. The CDR3 extends over 15 amino acids. CDR3 amino acids: CAINRPGLAADEQFF. The CDR3, as DNA: TGTGCCATCAACCGACCGGGACTAGCGGCAGATGAGCAGTTCTTC.